These T cell receptor beta chains were read from a single sample in a study of T cell responses to AZD1222 COVID-19 vaccine. Assay used: immunoSEQ multiplex PCR; TCRdb lists only in-frame clones, some missing. The table records under 200,000 clones, 85% to 90% of them present only once. The source was peripheral blood, collected on day 0 of MenACWY control vaccination. Receptors originate from an adult in good health. CDR3s include the opening cysteine and the closing phenylalanine or tryptophan. Fields, in order: D gene, clone size, J gene, V gene, CDR3 protein, CDR3 DNA. A D gene is named only where the DNA matches it firmly. The size of a clone is reported for some rows only, either as once, few or many, or as a class for expanded clones.

d_call: NA
clone_size: NA
j_call: TRBJ2-5
v_call: TRBV6-5
cdr3_aa: CATGVGETQYF
cdr3_nt: TGTGCCACCGGGGTAGGGGAGACCCAGTACTTC

d_call: NA
clone_size: NA
j_call: TRBJ2-6
v_call: TRBV2
cdr3_aa: CASSRVSGANVLTF
cdr3_nt: TGTGCCAGCTCTCGAGTATCTGGGGCCAACGTCCTGACTTTC

d_call: NA
clone_size: NA
j_call: TRBJ2-7
v_call: TRBV9
cdr3_aa: CASSPLGAVYEQYF
cdr3_nt: TGTGCCAGCAGCCCCCTGGGGGCTGTCTACGAGCAGTACTTC

d_call: TRBD1
clone_size: NA
j_call: TRBJ2-5
v_call: TRBV4-2
cdr3_aa: CASTRSGQRGEETQYF
cdr3_nt: TGTGCCAGCACCCGTTCGGGACAGCGAGGCGAAGAGACCCAGTACTTC

d_call: TRBD2
clone_size: NA
j_call: TRBJ2-3
v_call: TRBV30
cdr3_aa: CAWSPGTRDTDTQYF
cdr3_nt: TGTGCCTGGAGCCCCGGGACTAGAGACACAGATACGCAGTATTTT

d_call: TRBD1
clone_size: NA
j_call: TRBJ1-1
v_call: TRBV9
cdr3_aa: CASSSGQGRTEAFF
cdr3_nt: TGTGCCAGCAGCTCGGGACAGGGGAGGACTGAAGCTTTCTTT

d_call: NA
clone_size: NA
j_call: TRBJ1-6
v_call: TRBV5-5
cdr3_aa: CASSLGVPWGASSYNSPLHF
cdr3_nt: TGTGCCAGCAGCTTGGGCGTGCCGTGGGGAGCGAGCTCCTATAATTCACCCCTCCACTTT

d_call: NA
clone_size: NA
j_call: TRBJ2-7
v_call: TRBV11-2
cdr3_aa: CASSPGQPYEQYF
cdr3_nt: TGTGCCAGCAGCCCGGGGCAGCCGTACGAGCAGTACTTC

d_call: NA
clone_size: NA
j_call: TRBJ2-4
v_call: TRBV7-2
cdr3_aa: CASSLELASTSIQYF
cdr3_nt: TGTGCCAGCAGCTTAGAATTAGCCAGTACCAGCATTCAGTACTTC

d_call: TRBD2
clone_size: NA
j_call: TRBJ2-7
v_call: TRBV11-2
cdr3_aa: CASRGGREQYF
cdr3_nt: TGTGCCAGCAGGGGAGGGAGGGAGCAGTACTTC

d_call: TRBD2
clone_size: NA
j_call: TRBJ2-7
v_call: TRBV9
cdr3_aa: CASSVGAGGTYEQYF
cdr3_nt: TGTGCCAGCAGCGTAGGTGCGGGGGGTACCTACGAGCAGTACTTC

d_call: NA
clone_size: NA
j_call: TRBJ2-5
v_call: TRBV19
cdr3_aa: CASSPPGGVGETQYF
cdr3_nt: TGTGCCAGTAGTCCCCCAGGTGGGGTCGGGGAGACCCAGTACTTC

d_call: NA
clone_size: NA
j_call: TRBJ2-3
v_call: TRBV19
cdr3_aa: CASSIWLTDTQYF
cdr3_nt: TGTGCCAGTAGTATTTGGCTCACAGATACGCAGTATTTT

d_call: NA
clone_size: NA
j_call: TRBJ2-7
v_call: TRBV7-2
cdr3_aa: CASSLAQFYEQYF
cdr3_nt: TGTGCCAGCAGCTTAGCTCAGTTCTACGAGCAGTACTTC

d_call: TRBD1
clone_size: NA
j_call: TRBJ1-6
v_call: TRBV11-2
cdr3_aa: CASKRTGGNSPLHF
cdr3_nt: TGTGCCAGCAAAAGGACAGGGGGAAATTCACCCCTCCACTTT

d_call: TRBD1
clone_size: NA
j_call: TRBJ2-5
v_call: TRBV30
cdr3_aa: CAWSAGTGGQETQYF
cdr3_nt: TGTGCCTGGAGTGCCGGGACAGGGGGACAAGAGACCCAGTACTTC

d_call: NA
clone_size: once
j_call: TRBJ1-2
v_call: TRBV6-2/TRBV6-3
cdr3_aa: CASSYGGREHPGYTF
cdr3_nt: TGTGCCAGCAGTTACGGGGGCAGGGAGCATCCTGGCTACACCTTC

d_call: TRBD2
clone_size: NA
j_call: TRBJ2-5
v_call: TRBV18
cdr3_aa: CASSPISSGLPRGETQYF
cdr3_nt: TGTGCCAGCTCACCAATCTCTAGCGGGCTGCCCCGGGGAGAGACCCAGTACTTC

d_call: TRBD2
clone_size: NA
j_call: TRBJ2-7
v_call: TRBV29-1
cdr3_aa: CSVDYPWLAGGLEQYF
cdr3_nt: TGCAGCGTTGATTACCCTTGGCTAGCGGGAGGTCTCGAGCAGTACTTC

d_call: NA
clone_size: NA
j_call: TRBJ1-1
v_call: TRBV6-5
cdr3_aa: CASSYGGGMNTEAFF
cdr3_nt: TGTGCCAGCAGTTACGGGGGGGGGATGAACACTGAAGCTTTCTTT

d_call: NA
clone_size: NA
j_call: TRBJ1-5
v_call: TRBV6-5
cdr3_aa: CASSLGGNSNQPQHF
cdr3_nt: TGTGCCAGCAGTTTAGGGGGGAATAGCAATCAGCCCCAGCATTTT

d_call: NA
clone_size: NA
j_call: TRBJ1-1
v_call: TRBV7-3
cdr3_aa: CASSPGFPATEAFF
cdr3_nt: TGTGCCAGCAGCCCAGGTTTTCCCGCCACTGAAGCTTTCTTT

d_call: TRBD1
clone_size: NA
j_call: TRBJ1-5
v_call: TRBV19
cdr3_aa: CASSIDGQGLQPQHF
cdr3_nt: TGTGCCAGTAGTATAGATGGACAGGGGCTACAGCCCCAGCATTTT

d_call: TRBD2
clone_size: NA
j_call: TRBJ2-7
v_call: TRBV5-1
cdr3_aa: CASSLDAASGGWYEQYF
cdr3_nt: TGCGCCAGCAGCTTGGACGCCGCTAGCGGGGGTTGGTACGAGCAGTACTTC

d_call: NA
clone_size: NA
j_call: TRBJ2-3
v_call: TRBV27
cdr3_aa: CASSLSTGTDTQYF
cdr3_nt: TGTGCCAGCAGTTTATCAACAGGAACAGATACGCAGTATTTT

d_call: NA
clone_size: NA
j_call: TRBJ1-4
v_call: TRBV30
cdr3_aa: CAWNRQEREKLFF
cdr3_nt: TGTGCCTGGAACCGACAGGAGAGGGAAAAACTGTTTTTT

d_call: NA
clone_size: NA
j_call: TRBJ1-1
v_call: TRBV24-1
cdr3_aa: CATRTNTEAFF
cdr3_nt: TGTGCCACCCGGACGAACACTGAAGCTTTCTTT

d_call: NA
clone_size: once
j_call: TRBJ1-5
v_call: TRBV15
cdr3_aa: CATSRRGVRQPQHF
cdr3_nt: TGTGCCACCAGCCGCCGTGGGGTCAGGCAGCCCCAGCATTTT

d_call: NA
clone_size: NA
j_call: TRBJ2-6
v_call: TRBV21-1
cdr3_aa: CASSGPGQGSGANVLTF
cdr3_nt: TGTGCCAGCAGCGGACCGGGACAGGGGTCTGGGGCCAACGTCCTGACTTTC

d_call: NA
clone_size: NA
j_call: TRBJ2-2
v_call: TRBV9
cdr3_aa: CASSVGLEVTGELFF
cdr3_nt: TGTGCCAGCAGCGTAGGGCTAGAGGTCACCGGGGAGCTGTTTTTT

d_call: NA
clone_size: NA
j_call: TRBJ1-5
v_call: TRBV7-9
cdr3_aa: CASSLVNQPQHF
cdr3_nt: TGTGCCAGCAGCTTAGTGAACCAGCCCCAGCATTTT

d_call: TRBD2
clone_size: NA
j_call: TRBJ2-5
v_call: TRBV7-2
cdr3_aa: CASSLVAGGETQYF
cdr3_nt: TGTGCCAGCAGCTTAGTGGCGGGAGGGGAGACCCAGTACTTC

d_call: NA
clone_size: NA
j_call: TRBJ1-3
v_call: TRBV15
cdr3_aa: CATSGAGPLSGNTIYF
cdr3_nt: TGTGCCACCAGCGGAGCCGGACCGCTCTCTGGAAACACCATATATTTT

d_call: TRBD2
clone_size: NA
j_call: TRBJ2-7
v_call: TRBV30
cdr3_aa: CAWTGGGLAGGEQYF
cdr3_nt: TGTGCCTGGACTGGGGGGGGGCTAGCGGGAGGCGAGCAGTACTTC

d_call: NA
clone_size: NA
j_call: TRBJ1-4
v_call: TRBV4-2
cdr3_aa: CASSQAGGGALNLFF
cdr3_nt: TGTGCCAGCAGCCAAGCGGGCGGAGGGGCATTAAATCTGTTTTTT

d_call: NA
clone_size: few
j_call: TRBJ2-1
v_call: TRBV7-6
cdr3_aa: CASSLYLGGRNEQFF
cdr3_nt: TGTGCCAGCAGCCTCTATTTGGGGGGGCGCAATGAGCAGTTCTTC

d_call: NA
clone_size: NA
j_call: TRBJ2-5
v_call: TRBV7-9
cdr3_aa: CASSPYQETQYF
cdr3_nt: TGTGCCAGCAGCCCGTACCAAGAGACCCAGTACTTC

d_call: NA
clone_size: NA
j_call: TRBJ2-3
v_call: TRBV28
cdr3_aa: CASSLWATSTDTQYF
cdr3_nt: TGTGCCAGCAGTTTATGGGCGACTAGCACAGATACGCAGTATTTT

d_call: TRBD1
clone_size: NA
j_call: TRBJ2-2
v_call: TRBV7-9
cdr3_aa: CASSLGGGRENGELFF
cdr3_nt: TGTGCCAGCAGCTTAGGAGGGGGCCGAGAGAACGGGGAGCTGTTTTTT

d_call: TRBD2
clone_size: NA
j_call: TRBJ2-2
v_call: TRBV7-9
cdr3_aa: CAGQGQGLAFGELFF
cdr3_nt: TGTGCCGGCCAGGGGCAGGGACTAGCGTTCGGGGAGCTGTTTTTT

d_call: NA
clone_size: once
j_call: TRBJ1-6
v_call: TRBV21-1
cdr3_aa: CASRHPRQNNSPLHF
cdr3_nt: TGTGCCAGCAGGCATCCGAGGCAGAATAATTCACCCCTCCACTTT

d_call: TRBD1
clone_size: once
j_call: TRBJ2-7
v_call: TRBV6-2/TRBV6-3
cdr3_aa: CASSAPGQYYEQYF
cdr3_nt: TGTGCCAGCAGTGCTCCGGGACAGTACTACGAGCAGTACTTC

d_call: TRBD1
clone_size: NA
j_call: TRBJ1-2
v_call: TRBV10-3
cdr3_aa: CAVQEGQGANYGYTF
cdr3_nt: TGTGCCGTCCAAGAGGGGCAGGGGGCGAACTATGGCTACACCTTC